These 17 T cell receptor beta chains share one sample of origin, sequenced in a study of human T cells and chemical hapten exposure. TCRdb itself ran the RACE reads through MiXCR, one entry per CDR3 protein. Of some 400,000 distinct CDR3 sequences listed, approximately 5.1% are singletons. Time point of the sample: pre-sensitization, week 0. Noted treatment: therapeutic diphenylcyclopropenone sensitization with weekly scalp DPC. The sequencing here drew on whole blood, taken in connection with sensitization to the hapten diphenylcyclopropenone (DPC). All receptors derive from a woman in her fifties or sixties with alopecia areata. Some clones in this sample may be carry-over from other donors' samples.

V usage is TRBV7-9 and J usage is TRBJ2-3; no clear D gene. Germline CDR1 is SEHNR and CDR2 is FQNEAQ (reference sequence). V was shortened by 5 bases and J by 0 bases, with 12 bases between the two germline ends. This CDR3 has 15 residues. The CDR3 DNA is TGTGCCAGCAGCGCCCCAACTTGGAGCACAGATACGCAGTATTTT. It specifies CASSAPTWSTDTQYF. The full variable domain, its missing parts supplied by reference TRBV7-9 and TRBJ2-3, is DTGVSQNPRHKITKRGQNVTFRCDPISEHNRLYWYRQTLGQGPEFLTYFQNEAQLEKSRLLSDRFSAERPKGSFSTLEIQRTEQGDSAMYLCASSAPTWSTDTQYFGPGTRLTVL.

In this sample, this clonotype turned up a few times. The V gene is TRBV5-1, the J gene TRBJ2-3, with 12 positions matching TRBD2. The CDR3 is made up of 17 amino acids. Germline trimming cut 0 bases from V and 5 bases from J; bases unmatched to any gene: 7. Germline V gene lookup returns CDR1 SGHRS and CDR2 YFSETQ. DNA of the CDR3: TGCGCCAGCAGCTTGGCCATGACTAGCGGGGGAATAGATACGCAGTATTTT. Amino acids: CASSLAMTSGGIDTQYF.

This clonotype showed up just a few times. The chain has TRBV7-8 and TRBJ1-1, with D maybe TRBD1 (5 bases). The V gene's germline CDR1 is SGHVS and CDR2 FQNEAQ. V was clipped by 6 bases and J by 1 base, with 12 bases between them. The CDR3 contains 14 residues. The CDR3: CASSIIRGNTEAFF. CDR3 nucleotide sequence: TGTGCCAGCAGTATTATAAGGGGGAACACTGAAGCTTTCTTT.

This clonotype occurred a few times. The chain uses TRBV9 and TRBJ1-4, with D unclear. The CDR3 is 17 residues long. Germline V gene data show CDR1 as SGDLS and CDR2 as YYNGEE. Trimming cost V 0 bases and J 8 bases, with 20 bases left between them. The CDR3 nucleotides are TGTGCCAGCAGCGTAGATGAAGGTTTAATAGGTGACGAAAAACTGTTTTTT. It codes for CASSVDEGLIGDEKLFF.

Comments on this clonotype: Germline is not matched at one junction end, which may reflect a read error. The gene calls are TRBV20-1 and TRBJ1-1, with 9 bases identical to TRBD1. The CDR3 is 15 amino acids. The germline CDR1 and CDR2 sequences are DFQATT and SNEGSKA (reference sequence). CDR3 sequence reads: CSTRDLQGARGEAFF. The DNA for the CDR3 is TGCAGTACTAGAGACCTACAGGGGGCGCGCGGAGAGGCTTTCTTT.

This clonotype has only a few counts. The chain employs TRBV6-1 and TRBJ1-3; D might be TRBD1 (6 bases). V lost 5 bases, J lost 1 base, and 18 bases lay in between. Germline CDR1 and CDR2: MNHNS and SASEGT. The CDR3 is made up of 17 amino acids. The CDR3 nucleotides are TGTGCCAGCAGTCCGAGGGGGGCCTACCGTTCTGGAAACACCATATATTTT. It specifies CASSPRGAYRSGNTIYF.

V gene TRBV10-3 combines with J gene TRBJ2-3; D not certain. V was pared by 2 bases and J by 6 bases, with 12 bases between. The CDR3 contains 14 residues. The germline V gene encodes CDR1 ENHRY and CDR2 SYGVKD. CDR3: CAISEQIPVDTQYF. In DNA, the CDR3 is TGTGCCATCAGTGAGCAAATACCGGTGGATACGCAGTATTTT.

This clonotype was seen a few times. This chain connects TRBV12-3 or TRBV12-4 to TRBJ2-5; possible D gene TRBD2, 6 bases. V lost 3 bases and J lost 3, with 8 bases in between. The CDR3 contains 13 residues. CDR3 loop: CASSFAGKETQYF. The CDR3 nucleotides are TGTGCCAGCAGTTTCGCGGGAAAAGAGACCCAGTACTTC.

This clonotype was recorded at least ten times. This chain joins TRBV29-1 and TRBJ2-1, with 10 bases identical to TRBD2. The V segment lost 6 bases and the J segment 8 bases; nucleotides outside the gene matches: 10. The CDR3 has 14 residues. Germline CDR1 SQVTM, CDR2 ANQGSEA. CDR3 protein: CSVDTSGISDEQFF. The CDR3 bases are TGCAGCGTCGATACTAGCGGGATATCGGATGAGCAGTTCTTC.

This clonotype was recorded a few times. The chain employs TRBV7-6 and TRBJ1-1; TRBD1 agrees at 7 bases. CDR1 is SGHVS, CDR2 FNYEAQ, per germline. The junction had 12 bases not matched to a gene; V was cut back by 7 bases and J by 4 bases. CDR3 length: 15 amino acids. CDR3 coding DNA: TGTGCCAGCACCCTACGGGGAGGGGGCGTCACTGAAGCTTTCTTT. Amino acids: CASTLRGGGVTEAFF.

There are many counts of this clonotype. CDR3 amino acids: CASSAGGNSARDEQFF. Here the CDR3 DNA reads TGTGCCAGCAGCGCAGGAGGGAATAGCGCGAGAGATGAGCAGTTCTTC. This chain links TRBV9 with TRBJ2-1; possibly TRBD2 for D (6 bases). Trimming took 3 bases from V and 8 from J, leaving 21 bases between them. This CDR3 spans 16 amino acids. In germline, CDR1 is SGDLS, CDR2 YYNGEE.

This clonotype has ten or more counts. The J gene is TRBJ1-1, the V gene TRBV7-9; D not certain. CDR1 SEHNR and CDR2 FQNEAQ come from the germline V gene (reference sequence). V shed 5 bases and J shed 6 bases, with 10 bases lying between them. This CDR3 spans 12 amino acids. CDR3 protein: CASSGDTPEAFF. DNA of the CDR3: TGTGCCAGCAGCGGCGACACCCCTGAAGCTTTCTTT.

Many counts were recorded for this clonotype. V usage is TRBV29-1 and J usage is TRBJ2-1; a weak D match, TRBD1 (6 bases). Germline V gives CDR1 SQVTM, CDR2 ANQGSEA. The CDR3 has 11 amino acids. Trimming removed 6 bases from V and 10 bases from J, with 13 bases in between. CDR3 region: CSVPRGAEQFF. CDR3 nucleotides: TGCAGCGTGCCCAGGGGAGCCGAGCAGTTCTTC.

This clonotype showed up many times. V is TRBV5-5 and J is TRBJ2-3; tentative D call: TRBD1 (5 bases). The CDR3 is 15 amino acids. Germline CDR1 is SGHKS and CDR2 is YYEKEE (reference sequence). Trimming pared 5 bases from V and 0 bases from J, leaving 13 bases between. CDR3 region: CASRLDRPSTDTQYF. For the CDR3, the DNA is TGTGCCAGCAGACTCGACAGACCTAGCACAGATACGCAGTATTTT.

DNA of the CDR3: TGCGCCAGCAGCCTTCTCTCTCCTGGGGCCAACGTCCTGACTTTC. Its translation is CASSLLSPGANVLTF. The V gene is TRBV4-3, the J gene TRBJ2-6; unclear D gene. CDR1 and CDR2 (germline): LGHNA, YSLEER. Deletions cut 4 bases from V and 2 bases from J, with 9 bases between. The CDR3 loop spans 15 amino acids.

The chain joins TRBV5-1 to TRBJ1-4, with unresolved D. This CDR3 has 14 amino acids. Trimming removed 3 bases at V and 6 bases at J, with 12 bases between. Germline CDR1 SGHRS, CDR2 YFSETQ. The CDR3 DNA reads TGCGCCAGCAGCTCCGCAACGGGAGATGAAAAACTGTTTTTT. It yields the protein CASSSATGDEKLFF.

This clonotype was seen at least ten times. The chain couples TRBV5-1 to TRBJ2-1; D uncertain. Trimming removed 4 bases from V and 6 bases from J, with 17 bases in between. The length of the CDR3 is 15 residues. CDR1 and CDR2 (germline): SGHRS, YFSETQ. CDR3 amino acids: CASSPGVYRANEQFF. The CDR3 DNA reads TGCGCCAGCAGCCCGGGTGTGTATAGGGCCAATGAGCAGTTCTTC.